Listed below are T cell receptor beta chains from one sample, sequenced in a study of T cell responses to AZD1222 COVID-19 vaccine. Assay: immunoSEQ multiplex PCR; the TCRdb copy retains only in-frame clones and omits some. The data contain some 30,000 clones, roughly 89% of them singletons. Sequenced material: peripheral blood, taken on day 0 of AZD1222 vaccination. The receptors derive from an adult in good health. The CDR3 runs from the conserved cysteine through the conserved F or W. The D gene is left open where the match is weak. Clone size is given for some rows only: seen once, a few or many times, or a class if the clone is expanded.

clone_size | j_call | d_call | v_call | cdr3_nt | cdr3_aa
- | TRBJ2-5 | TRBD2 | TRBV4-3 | TGCGCCAGCAGCCCTAGAGCGGGATATGGAGAGACCCAGTACTTC | CASSPRAGYGETQYF
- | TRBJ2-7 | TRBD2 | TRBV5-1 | TGCGCCAGCAGCATAGTAGCGGGAGGGCCCTACGAGCAGTACTTC | CASSIVAGGPYEQYF
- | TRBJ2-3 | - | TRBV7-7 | TGTGCCAGCAGCCCCAGCGGCGGCACAGATACGCAGTATTTT | CASSPSGGTDTQYF
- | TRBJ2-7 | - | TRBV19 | TGTGCCAGTAGTATATCAGGGGTTTTTGGGATCGGCTCCTACGAGCAGTACTTC | CASSISGVFGIGSYEQYF
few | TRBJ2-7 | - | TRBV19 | TGTGCCAGTAGTCTGCAAGCGGGCGAAGGGCAGTACTTC | CASSLQAGEGQYF
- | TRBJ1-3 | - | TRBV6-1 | TGTGCCAGCAGTGCCGGGCGGGGGCCCGCCTCTGGAAACACCATATATTTT | CASSAGRGPASGNTIYF
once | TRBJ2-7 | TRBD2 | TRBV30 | TGTGCCTGGGCTAGCGGGAGCGGTCACGAGCAGTACTTC | CAWASGSGHEQYF
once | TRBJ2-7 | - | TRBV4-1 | TGCGCCAGCAGCCAAGAATTACAGCGGAGGCACGAGCAGTACTTC | CASSQELQRRHEQYF
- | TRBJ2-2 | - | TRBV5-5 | TGTGCCAGCAGCCCTGTGAGGGGAGGGGGTACCGGGGAGCTGTTTTTT | CASSPVRGGGTGELFF
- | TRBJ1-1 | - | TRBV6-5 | TGTGCCAGTACCCTGTCTTCCATGAACACTGAAGCTTTCTTT | CASTLSSMNTEAFF
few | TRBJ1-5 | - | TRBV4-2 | TGTGCCAGCAGCCAAGATGAAAGGGGCGATCAGCCCCAGCATTTT | CASSQDERGDQPQHF
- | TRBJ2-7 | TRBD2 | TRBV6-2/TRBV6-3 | TGTGCCAGCACCCCCCCCGGACAGGGTGGACTAGCGGGAGTCGAGCAGTACTTC | CASTPPGQGGLAGVEQYF
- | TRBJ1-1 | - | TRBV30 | TGTGCCTGGACCCGGCCAACCATGAACACTGAAGCTTTCTTT | CAWTRPTMNTEAFF
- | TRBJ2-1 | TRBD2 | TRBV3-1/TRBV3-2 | TGTGCCAGCAGTTCCGCTAATAGCGGGGCTAAGGATGAGCAGTTCTTC | CASSSANSGAKDEQFF
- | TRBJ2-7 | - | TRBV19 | TGTGCCAGTAGTATAGAGGTTGGGCCCTACGAGCAGTACTTC | CASSIEVGPYEQYF
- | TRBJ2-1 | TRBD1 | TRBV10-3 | TGTGCCATCAGTGGACAGGGAGATGAGCAGTTCTTC | CAISGQGDEQFF
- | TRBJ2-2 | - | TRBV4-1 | TGCGCCAGCAGCCAAGAAGGCCCCGGGGAGCTGTTTTTT | CASSQEGPGELFF
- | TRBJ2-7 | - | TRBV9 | TGTGCCAGCAGCGTAGTAGACGGCTCCTACGAGCAGTACTTC | CASSVVDGSYEQYF
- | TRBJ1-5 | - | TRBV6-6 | TGTGCCAGCAGTCTACTGGGGGTTCAGCCCCAGCATTTT | CASSLLGVQPQHF
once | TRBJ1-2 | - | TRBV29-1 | TGCAGCGTTGAATTTGCAGCTACGAACTATGGCTACACCTTC | CSVEFAATNYGYTF
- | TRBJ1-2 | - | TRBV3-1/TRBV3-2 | TGTGCCAGCAGCCAACGGGGGCAGTATGGCTACACCTTC | CASSQRGQYGYTF
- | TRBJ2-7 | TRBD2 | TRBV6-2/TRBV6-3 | TGTGCCAGCAGTCACTCCCCTTCAGCGGGAGGCTCCTACGAGCAGTACTTC | CASSHSPSAGGSYEQYF
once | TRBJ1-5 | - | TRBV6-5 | TGTGCCAGCACCGGACAACGCAATCAGCCCCAGCATTTT | CASTGQRNQPQHF
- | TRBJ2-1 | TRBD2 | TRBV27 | TGTGCCAGCAGTTTATCCCGGGGTAGCGGGAGTAATGAGCAGTTCTTC | CASSLSRGSGSNEQFF
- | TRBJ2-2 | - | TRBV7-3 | TGTGCCAGCAGCTTTCAGGGGTCCGGGGAGCTGTTTTTT | CASSFQGSGELFF
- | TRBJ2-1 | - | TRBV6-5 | TGTGCCAGCAGGGGGTCTGGGAATTTCATGAAGCAGTTCTTC | CASRGSGNFMKQFF
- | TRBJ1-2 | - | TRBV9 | TGTGCCAGCAGCACTTGGGCTCCGGATCTAACTGGCTACACCTTC | CASSTWAPDLTGYTF
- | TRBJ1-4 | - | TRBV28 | TGTGCCAGTCGCCCAGGTGCCTTAAATGAAAAACTGTTTTTT | CASRPGALNEKLFF
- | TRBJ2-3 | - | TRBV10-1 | TGCGCCAGCAGCGAGTCCACAGGGTGGCCAGATACGCAGTATTTT | CASSESTGWPDTQYF
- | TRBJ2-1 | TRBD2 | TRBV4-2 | TGTGCCAGCAGCCTCTCGAGGACTAGCGGGACCAATGAGCAGTTCTTC | CASSLSRTSGTNEQFF
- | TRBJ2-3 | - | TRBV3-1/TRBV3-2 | TGTGCCAGCAGCCAAGGGACTACCGCAGATACGCAGTATTTT | CASSQGTTADTQYF
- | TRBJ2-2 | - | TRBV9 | TGTGCCAGCAGCGTCTCCTCCGGGGAGCTGTTTTTT | CASSVSSGELFF
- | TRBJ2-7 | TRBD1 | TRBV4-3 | TGCGCCAGCAGCCAGTGGACAGGGTTGGGCGAGCAGTACTTC | CASSQWTGLGEQYF
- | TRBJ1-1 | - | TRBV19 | TGTGCCAGTAGTATAGCCAGGGGAGAGGCTTTCTTT | CASSIARGEAFF
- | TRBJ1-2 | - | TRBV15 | TGTGCCACCAGCTCGACAGCGCAAAGCTATGGCTACACCTTC | CATSSTAQSYGYTF
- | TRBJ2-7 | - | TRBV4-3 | TGCGCCAGCAGCCAATGGCGTCAGGGCGAAGGGGAGCAGTACTTC | CASSQWRQGEGEQYF